This T cell receptor beta chain was recorded in a study of blood T cell repertoires in COVID-19. Trimming cost V 5 bases and J 9 bases; bases outside gene matches: 5. The CDR3 has 14 amino acids. Germline values: CDR1 SGHNT, CDR2 YENEEA. Profiling relied on immunoSEQ multiplex PCR, and the TCRdb table lists in-frame clones only, not all of them. The data hold about 120,000 clones, with 78% observed a single time. The sequence was obtained from a man between 65 and 85 years old with acute or convalescent COVID-19. Sequencing used peripheral blood. This sequence joins TRBV11-3 and TRBJ2-1, with 12 bases matching TRBD2. The CDR3 here is CASSPSGGAGEQFF. In nucleotides, the CDR3 is TGTGCCAGCAGCCCTAGCGGGGGGGCGGGTGAGCAGTTCTTC. Full variable domain (remainder filled in from reference TRBV11-3 and TRBJ2-1): EAGVVQSPRYKIIEKKQPVAFWCNPISGHNTLYWYLQNLGQGPELLIRYENEEAVDDSQLPKDRFSAERLKGVDSTLKIQPAELGDSAVYLCASSPSGGAGEQFFGPGTRLTVL.